This T cell receptor beta chain was sequenced for a study of cytomegalovirus exposure and HLA in healthy donors. Study background: Early release data held 75 million to 90 million unique TCRs from HLA-typed donors.

PCR involved 60 Vbeta and 13 Jbeta primers. Data came from immunoSEQ multiplex PCR; TCRdb stores just in-frame clones and leaves some out. This table has around 140,000 clones, roughly 73% appearing once. The germline CDR1 and CDR2 sequences are SGHRS and YFSETQ. With 2 bases clipped from V and 11 bases from J, the junction kept 17 bases outside the gene matches. CDR3 size: 17 residues. On this clone: As yet, its antigen is unknown.

Study-level findings and limits: Reportedly, fewer N-insertions than the roughly 700-donor mean appeared in an Asian-associated ancestry cluster in a later analysis. Clonal expansion, a later analysis showed, was greater in HLA-associated TCR beta chains than in equally common others.

Source material: PBMCs. This sequence was found in a man aged 40-55 years in good health and CMV-seronegative. The rearrangement links TRBV5-1 to TRBJ2-2; 8 nucleotides line up with TRBD2. The CDR3 DNA reads TGCGCCAGCAGCTTCGGGGGGGCGCTGGGGTCCGCGGGAGAGCTGTTTTTT. It translates to CASSFGGALGSAGELFF.